These 16 T cell receptor beta chains originate from one sample sequenced in a study of shared clonotypes between healthy human individuals. Sequenced by immunoSEQ multiplex PCR; TCRdb stores in-frame clones only, minus some. The sample contains roughly 640,000 clones, about 74% of which appear only once. Sequenced input: memory CD4+ T cells sorted from blood. Subset of the sample: CD45RA-negative fraction. Receptors were obtained from a woman under 40 in good health.

The sample holds many counts of this clone. The chain carries TRBV7-2 and TRBJ2-6, with D hard to call. This CDR3 has 15 residues. V was pared by 4 bases and J by 4 bases, with 11 bases between. From germline, CDR1 is SGHTA and CDR2 FQGNSA. CDR3 sequence (DNA): TGTGCCAGCAGCTCCATAGCTCTGGGGGCCAACGTCCTGACTTTC. Translating gives CASSSIALGANVLTF.

The chain carries TRBV2 and TRBJ2-5; D perhaps matches TRBD2 (6 bases). The length of the CDR3 is 16 residues. Trimming stripped 4 bases from V and 5 bases from J, with 20 bases between. Germline CDR1 and CDR2: SNHLY and FYNNEI. In nucleotides, the CDR3 is TGTGCCAGCAGTGTGGGAGCGGATGGCCGGGGGGAGACCCAGTACTTC. This gives the protein CASSVGADGRGETQYF.

This clone was detected once. The chain combines TRBV5-1 with TRBJ2-1, with a tentative D call TRBD1 (5 bases). Germline V lookup: CDR1 SGHRS, CDR2 YFSETQ. This CDR3 has 12 amino acids. Trimming stripped 4 bases from V and 5 bases from J, with 7 bases between. CDR3: CASSPQDNEQFF. The CDR3 coding sequence is TGCGCCAGCAGCCCACAGGACAATGAGCAGTTCTTC.

This rearrangement joins TRBV21-1 to TRBJ2-7; the tabulated D call, TRBD1, remains unverified against the DNA. TRBV21-1 is a known pseudogene. This CDR3 is built from 16 residues. The chain's CDR3 is CASSSISFGQHYEQYF. The CDR3 DNA reads TGTGCCAGCAGCAGTATTTCATTTGGACAGCACTACGAGCAGTACTTC.

This chain uses TRBV10-2 with TRBJ2-5; 9 nucleotides match TRBD2. V trimming: 3 bases; J trimming: 5 bases; junction bases outside the gene matches: 7. Germline loops: CDR1 WSHSY, CDR2 SAAADI. The CDR3 contains 15 residues. In DNA form, the CDR3 reads TGCGCCAGCAGTGATGGCGGGAGGGCCCGGGAGACCCAGTACTTC. Its protein product is CASSDGGRARETQYF.

J is TRBJ2-5 and V is TRBV27; no definite D call. This CDR3 region has 13 residues. Germline loops: CDR1 MNHEY, CDR2 SMNVEV (reference sequence). Deletions cut 2 bases from V and 3 bases from J, with 7 bases between. This chain's CDR3 is CASSLRGKETQYF. The DNA for the CDR3 is TGTGCCAGCAGTTTACGCGGTAAAGAGACCCAGTACTTC.

This clone is a singleton in its sample. The V and J genes are TRBV6-5 and TRBJ2-3, with 7 bases matching TRBD1. Germline V CDR1 and CDR2: MNHEY, SVGAGI. This CDR3 contains 14 residues. The V segment lost 4 bases and the J segment 4 bases; nucleotides outside the gene matches: 5. CDR3 nucleotides: TGTGCCAGCAGTTGGGACAGCATCCCAGATACGCAGTATTTT. Translating it yields CASSWDSIPDTQYF.

The chain links TRBV5-1 to TRBJ1-1, with TRBD1 identical over 9 bases. CDR3 length: 16 amino acids. CDR1 SGHRS and CDR2 YFSETQ come from the germline V gene. The ends lost 0 bases at V and 4 bases at J; junction bases unmatched: 7. CDR3 in amino acids: CASSLAPGQGLTEAFF. Here the CDR3 DNA reads TGCGCCAGCAGCTTGGCCCCGGGACAGGGACTCACTGAAGCTTTCTTT.

This chain connects TRBV19 to TRBJ2-3, with 7 bases that match TRBD2. CDR1 LNHDA and CDR2 SQIVND come from the germline V gene (reference sequence). This CDR3 spans 15 amino acids. Trimming took 7 bases from V and 4 from J; bases not matched to a gene: 11. The DNA of the CDR3 is TGTGCCAGTACCCCCGGCTTGGCGGGAGCAGATACGCAGTATTTT. Translating gives CASTPGLAGADTQYF.

This clone was detected only a few times. The chain recombines TRBV14 with TRBJ1-2; D unresolved. The CDR3 runs 12 residues. From germline, CDR1 is SGHDN and CDR2 FVKESK. Trimming took 0 bases from V and 7 from J, leaving 6 bases between them. In nucleotides, the CDR3 is TGTGCCAGCAGCCAAGATAGGACTGGCTACACCTTC. It is translated as CASSQDRTGYTF.

The chain carries TRBV7-9 and TRBJ2-2, with unresolved D. This CDR3 spans 16 amino acids. V gave up 2 bases and J gave up 0 bases, with 10 bases separating them. Germline V CDR1 and CDR2: SEHNR, FQNEAQ (reference sequence). The CDR3 loop reads CASSLYAGANTGELFF. CDR3 in DNA: TGTGCCAGCAGCTTATATGCAGGAGCGAACACCGGGGAGCTGTTTTTT. Based on the CDR3 plus reference TRBV7-9 and TRBJ2-2, the full variable domain is DTGVSQNPRHKITKRGQNVTFRCDPISEHNRLYWYRQTLGQGPEFLTYFQNEAQLEKSRLLSDRFSAERPKGSFSTLEIQRTEQGDSAMYLCASSLYAGANTGELFFGEGSRLTVL.

This clone was recorded a few times. In DNA, the CDR3 is TGTGCCAGCAGCTCAGGACAGTGGAACACCGGGGAGCTGTTTTTT. This sequence encodes CASSSGQWNTGELFF. V gene TRBV5-6 combines with J gene TRBJ2-2; D possibly corresponds to TRBD1 (6 bases). The CDR3 is 15 amino acids. Between the trimmed V and J ends, which lost 3 bases and 1 base, there was a span of 10 bases. The germline V gene encodes CDR1 SGHDT and CDR2 YYEEEE.

This clone has only one observation. The chain joins TRBV5-6 to TRBJ1-5; a weak D match, TRBD1 (6 bases). The length of the CDR3 is 16 residues. Trimming stripped 4 bases from V and 4 bases from J, with 18 bases between. Germline CDR1 SGHDT, CDR2 YYEEEE. In nucleotides, the CDR3 is TGTGCCAGCAGCCCTATGGGTGGAGGGGGAAATCAGCCCCAGCATTTT. It encodes CASSPMGGGGNQPQHF. The whole variable domain, filled in from reference TRBV5-6 and TRBJ1-5, reads DAGVTQSPTHLIKTRGQQVTLRCSPKSGHDTVSWYQQALGQGPQFIFQYYEEEERQRGNFPDRFSGHQFPNYSSELNVNALLLGDSALYLCASSPMGGGGNQPQHFGDGTRLSIL.

This rearrangement joins TRBV6-4 to TRBJ2-1, with TRBD1 as a possible D gene (6 bases). The CDR3 extends over 16 amino acids. The germline V gene encodes CDR1 MRHNA and CDR2 SNTAGT. V was clipped by 5 bases and J by 0 bases, with 14 bases between them. The CDR3 sequence is CASSRQGQSSYNEQFF. For the CDR3, the DNA is TGTGCCAGCAGTAGACAAGGACAGAGCTCCTACAATGAGCAGTTCTTC.

This clone appeared once. The chain carries TRBV7-3 and TRBJ2-5; TRBD1 matches at 11 bases. V dropped 5 bases and J dropped 5; count of bases not matched to a gene: 7. Germline V gene data show CDR1 as SGHTA and CDR2 as FQGTGA. The CDR3 spans 15 residues. In nucleotides, the CDR3 is TGTGCCAGCAGCCAAACGGGACAGGGGGTTGAGACCCAGTACTTC. Its translation is CASSQTGQGVETQYF.

The rearrangement uses TRBV25-1 and TRBJ2-5, with a tentative D call TRBD1 (7 bases). The CDR3 is 12 residues long. From germline, CDR1 is MGHDK and CDR2 SYGVNS. The germline V and J ends were trimmed by 2 bases and 7 bases, with 8 bases remaining between them. CDR3 in amino acids: CASSEQGGTQYF. CDR3 bases: TGTGCCAGCAGTGAACAGGGGGGGACCCAGTACTTC.